These 12 T cell receptor beta chains originate from one sample sequenced in a study of shared clonotypes between healthy human individuals. Clones were read by immunoSEQ multiplex PCR, and TCRdb kept only the in-frame ones, dropping some. Seen here are some 500,000 clones, 90% to 96% observed once, and the top ten hold approximately 0.067%. Sequencing was done on a sample of naive CD4+ T cells sorted from blood. Subset specified: CD45RA+ positively selected. These TCRs come from a woman aged 30 to 39 in good health.

This clone was seen more than once but under ten times. CDR3 in DNA: TGTGCCAGCAGCTTAGGACTGACAGGGTTTGACGATGAGCAGTTCTTC. Amino acid sequence: CASSLGLTGFDDEQFF. The J gene is TRBJ2-1, the V gene TRBV9; 7 nucleotides agree with TRBD1. V was clipped by 4 bases and J by 8 bases; unmatched bases: 15. Germline V gene data show CDR1 as SGDLS and CDR2 as YYNGEE. CDR3 length: 16 residues.

This chain links TRBV6-1 with TRBJ1-5, with D perhaps TRBD1 (5 bases). CDR1 is MNHNS and CDR2 is SASEGT in the germline V gene. The V end lost 8 bases, the J end lost 6 bases, and 20 bases lay between the germline ends. There are 15 residues in the CDR3. The CDR3 coding sequence is TGTGCCAGCGCGGACCCGGCCGGGGGGGGTCAGCCCCAGCATTTT. Translation: CASADPAGGGQPQHF.

CDR3 nucleotide sequence: TGTGCCAGCAGACCCCAGTTTCCCACAGATACGCAGTATTTT. Protein sequence: CASRPQFPTDTQYF. The chain links TRBV27 to TRBJ2-3; D unresolved. CDR1 MNHEY and CDR2 SMNVEV come from the germline V gene (reference sequence). With 6 bases removed from V and 2 bases from J, the gap between germline ends came to 12 bases. There are 14 residues in the CDR3.

The V gene is TRBV2, the J gene TRBJ2-1; 7 bases are shared with TRBD2. This CDR3 region has 14 residues. V lost 7 bases and J lost 6; bases outside the gene matches: 9. Germline V CDR1 and CDR2: SNHLY, FYNNEI. This CDR3 reads CASNGGGGLNEQFF. CDR3 bases: TGTGCCAGCAATGGCGGGGGAGGCCTCAATGAGCAGTTCTTC.

The chain employs TRBV30 and TRBJ1-2; 10 bases line up with TRBD1. Germline V gene sequence: CDR1 GTSNPN, CDR2 SVGIG (reference sequence). V was pared by 0 bases and J by 7 bases, with 11 bases of the junction left unmatched. There are 16 residues in the CDR3. The CDR3 reads CAWSVRDRGRMAGYTF. DNA of the CDR3: TGTGCCTGGAGTGTACGCGACAGGGGGCGAATGGCTGGCTACACCTTC.

This clone was observed a single time. The chain employs TRBV2 and TRBJ1-5; 9 bases line up with TRBD1. With V trimmed by 8 bases and J by 4 bases, 3 bases remained unmatched. Germline CDR1 is SNHLY and CDR2 is FYNNEI. The CDR3 sequence is 13 residues long. CDR3 amino acids: CASRDRVNQPQHF. The CDR3 DNA reads as TGTGCCAGCCGGGACAGGGTTAATCAGCCCCAGCATTTT.

This chain uses TRBV18 with TRBJ1-1, with a tentative D call TRBD1 (6 bases). The CDR3 is made up of 14 amino acids. Trimming left V 7 bases short and J 2 bases short, with 14 bases between. Germline V gives CDR1 KGHSH, CDR2 LQKENI. The CDR3 coding sequence is TGTGCCAGCTTTCCCGGGACATTAAACACTGAAGCTTTCTTT. Amino acids: CASFPGTLNTEAFF. Variable domain in full (rest from reference TRBV18 and TRBJ1-1): NAGVMQNPRHLVRRRGQEARLRCSPMKGHSHVYWYRQLPEEGLKFMVYLQKENIIDESGMPKERFSAEFPKEGPSILRIQQVVRGDSAAYFCASFPGTLNTEAFFGQGTRLTVV.

V usage is TRBV19 and J usage is TRBJ1-5; D not resolved. The CDR3 is 12 amino acids. V was cut by 6 bases and J by 10 bases, with 13 bases left in between. The germline V gene encodes CDR1 LNHDA and CDR2 SQIVND (reference sequence). CDR3 sequence reads: CASREGPLPQHF. CDR3 nucleotide sequence: TGTGCCAGTAGGGAAGGGCCCCTTCCCCAGCATTTT.

V gene TRBV28 combines with J gene TRBJ2-3; D uncertain. Trimming removed 0 bases from V and 1 base from J, with 2 bases in between. The CDR3 loop spans 13 amino acids. Germline-derived CDR1 and CDR2 are MDHEN and SYDVKM. The CDR3 DNA is TGTGCCAGCAGTTTATGGGGCACAGATACGCAGTATTTT. This sequence encodes CASSLWGTDTQYF. Combining the CDR3 with reference TRBV28 and TRBJ2-3 gives the whole variable domain DVKVTQSSRYLVKRTGEKVFLECVQDMDHENMFWYRQDPGLGLRLIYFSYDVKMKEKGDIPEGYSVSREKKERFSLILESASTNQTSMYLCASSLWGTDTQYFGPGTRLTVL.

This CDR3 reads CASSPTGVQETQYF. DNA of the CDR3: TGTGCCAGCTCACCTACAGGGGTCCAAGAGACCCAGTACTTC. The gene calls are TRBV18 and TRBJ2-5, with 7 nucleotides matching TRBD1. The V and J ends lost 3 bases and 1 base, in that order; junction bases with no gene match: 2. Looked up from germline, CDR1 is KGHSH and CDR2 is LQKENI. The CDR3 spans 14 residues.

The chain uses TRBV6-1 and TRBJ2-3; tentative D call: TRBD2 (7 bases). Looked up from germline, CDR1 is MNHNS and CDR2 is SASEGT. The CDR3 totals 16 residues. V gave up 3 bases and J gave up 4 bases, with 17 bases separating them. In nucleotides, the CDR3 is TGTGCCAGCAGTGAGTGGGGGGGCGGTGGTGCAGATACGCAGTATTTT. Encoded protein: CASSEWGGGGADTQYF.

The chain employs TRBV27 and TRBJ2-2; D unclear. Germline CDR1 is MNHEY and CDR2 is SMNVEV (reference sequence). This CDR3 spans 14 amino acids. Trimming left V 8 bases short and J 1 base short, with 11 bases between. The CDR3: CASRKQWNTGELFF. The DNA of the CDR3 is TGTGCCAGCCGAAAACAGTGGAACACCGGGGAGCTGTTTTTT.